The rows below give T cell receptor beta chains drawn from one sample of a study of human T cells and chemical hapten exposure. TCRdb fed the RACE reads into MiXCR, producing one record per CDR3 protein. The table lists tens of thousands of distinct CDR3 sequences, 9% to 9.5% of them singletons. The material sequenced was whole blood, taken in connection with sensitization to the hapten diphenylcyclopropenone (DPC). These receptors were collected from a middle-aged woman with alopecia areata. Some clones in this sample may be carry-over from other donors' samples. CDR3s leave out the opening cysteine and the closing phenylalanine or tryptophan.

V gene: TRBV12-3/TRBV12-4; J gene: TRBJ2-7; CDR3 protein: ASSSGTGYDEQY
V gene: TRBV7-6; J gene: TRBJ2-7; CDR3 protein: ASSLGLGHEQY
V gene: TRBV6-2/TRBV6-3; J gene: TRBJ2-3; CDR3 protein: ASTSGAPDTQY
V gene: TRBV19; J gene: TRBJ2-6; CDR3 protein: ASSKRSGTGDFLGSGANVLT
V gene: TRBV20-1; J gene: TRBJ1-2; CDR3 protein: SARTVNPNGYT
V gene: TRBV6-9; J gene: TRBJ2-2; CDR3 protein: AGCRGGGTGELF
V gene: TRBV3-1; J gene: TRBJ1-2; CDR3 protein: ASSQDSLLRQGSGYT
V gene: TRBV12-3/TRBV12-4; J gene: TRBJ2-4; CDR3 protein: ASRGTGGIAKNIQY
V gene: TRBV9; J gene: TRBJ2-3; CDR3 protein: ASSSRWVTDTQY
V gene: TRBV29-1; J gene: TRBJ2-1; CDR3 protein: SVEGSDPYNEQF
V gene: TRBV6-2/TRBV6-3; J gene: TRBJ2-1; CDR3 protein: ASSQTETNEQF
V gene: TRBV24-1; J gene: TRBJ2-3; CDR3 protein: ATSDGGIPDTQY
V gene: TRBV29-1; J gene: TRBJ2-3; CDR3 protein: SVEGGTLSTDTQY
V gene: TRBV7-2; J gene: TRBJ2-7; CDR3 protein: ASSADPLWEQY
V gene: TRBV7-9; J gene: TRBJ2-5; CDR3 protein: ASSLLRSGQETQY
V gene: TRBV11-2; J gene: TRBJ2-5; CDR3 protein: ASSRTRGRDWETQY
V gene: TRBV9; J gene: TRBJ2-3; CDR3 protein: ASSVRPRSTDTQY
V gene: TRBV6-6; J gene: TRBJ2-3; CDR3 protein: ASSNPGLADSDTQY
V gene: TRBV7-3; J gene: TRBJ1-1; CDR3 protein: ASGRPTEAF
V gene: TRBV29-1; J gene: TRBJ1-2; CDR3 protein: SAARAGSTSRGYT
V gene: TRBV5-1; J gene: TRBJ1-5; CDR3 protein: ASAAGTGPNSNQPQH
V gene: TRBV20-1; J gene: TRBJ2-1; CDR3 protein: SATSGGYNEQF
V gene: TRBV7-6; J gene: TRBJ2-5; CDR3 protein: ASSRNREKGETQY
V gene: TRBV20-1; J gene: TRBJ1-6; CDR3 protein: SAAVGLSTPSPLH
V gene: TRBV7-3; J gene: TRBJ2-3; CDR3 protein: ASSPGYSGGSTDTQY
V gene: TRBV27; J gene: TRBJ2-7; CDR3 protein: ASSPNPPGRAGEQY
V gene: TRBV7-9; J gene: TRBJ1-1; CDR3 protein: ASSHRAPEAF
V gene: TRBV27; J gene: TRBJ2-2; CDR3 protein: ASSSPAGGFAGELF
V gene: TRBV19; J gene: TRBJ2-2; CDR3 protein: ASSAGTLPNTGELF
V gene: TRBV6-2/TRBV6-3; J gene: TRBJ2-2; CDR3 protein: ASSYSKEGGELF
V gene: TRBV23-1; J gene: TRBJ1-4; CDR3 protein: ASRTGESSEDEKLF
V gene: TRBV20-1; J gene: TRBJ1-2; CDR3 protein: SARSPTGATYGYT
V gene: TRBV6-2/TRBV6-3; J gene: TRBJ2-3; CDR3 protein: ASSYRGDTDTQY
V gene: TRBV27; J gene: TRBJ1-5; CDR3 protein: ASSSWDSRDQPQH
V gene: TRBV29-1; J gene: TRBJ2-3; CDR3 protein: GVEMGTDTQY
V gene: TRBV5-3; J gene: TRBJ2-1; CDR3 protein: ARSLRPAGDEQF
V gene: TRBV7-2; J gene: TRBJ2-3; CDR3 protein: ASSLVGGGTDTQY
V gene: TRBV11-2; J gene: TRBJ2-4; CDR3 protein: ASSLVGTGTNIQY
V gene: TRBV11-2; J gene: TRBJ1-4; CDR3 protein: ASSQDRVPEKLF
V gene: TRBV12-3/TRBV12-4; J gene: TRBJ2-5; CDR3 protein: ASSLGGGALETQY
V gene: TRBV7-6; J gene: TRBJ2-2; CDR3 protein: ASSLEAHRVDTGELF
V gene: TRBV7-6; J gene: TRBJ2-3; CDR3 protein: ASSLSGGADTQY
V gene: TRBV3-1; J gene: TRBJ2-1; CDR3 protein: ASSLTPTP
V gene: TRBV4-1; J gene: TRBJ2-7; CDR3 protein: ASSAGTAYEQY
V gene: TRBV20-1; J gene: TRBJ1-2; CDR3 protein: SASRPSYGYT
V gene: TRBV19; J gene: TRBJ2-5; CDR3 protein: ASSSGLGEETQY
V gene: TRBV5-1; J gene: TRBJ2-3; CDR3 protein: ASSSGTSRDTQY
V gene: TRBV5-1; J gene: TRBJ2-3; CDR3 protein: ASSFIGQGADTQY
V gene: TRBV5-6; J gene: TRBJ2-4; CDR3 protein: ASSFLWGAKNIQY
V gene: TRBV29-1; J gene: TRBJ1-1; CDR3 protein: SLDSSGTEAF
V gene: TRBV2; J gene: TRBJ1-5; CDR3 protein: ASSEAPGRAQPQH
V gene: TRBV9; J gene: TRBJ2-1; CDR3 protein: ASSVGVAPWNEQF